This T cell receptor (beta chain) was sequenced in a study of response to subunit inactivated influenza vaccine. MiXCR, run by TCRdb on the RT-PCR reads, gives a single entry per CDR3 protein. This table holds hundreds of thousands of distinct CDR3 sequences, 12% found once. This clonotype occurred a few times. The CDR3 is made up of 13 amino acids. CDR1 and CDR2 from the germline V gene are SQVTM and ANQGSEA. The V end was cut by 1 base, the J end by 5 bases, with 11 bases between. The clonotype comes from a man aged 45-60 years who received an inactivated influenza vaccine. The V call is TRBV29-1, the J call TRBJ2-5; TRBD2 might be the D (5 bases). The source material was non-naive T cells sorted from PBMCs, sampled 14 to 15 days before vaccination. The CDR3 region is CSVEVTRGETQYF. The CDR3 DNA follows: TGCAGCGTTGAAGTTACGAGAGGGGAGACCCAGTACTTC.